The 16 T cell receptor beta chains presented below share a single source sample, sequenced in a study of blood T cell repertoires in COVID-19 (dated by TCRdb to 2020 to 2021). Library prep was done by the immunoSEQ multiplex PCR assay. This immuneACCESS table, as held by TCRdb, lists in-frame sequences with V and J called but not all clones. Of the missing ones, under half trace to an unresolved V gene in checked studies; the others have no known cause. This sample lists nearly 200,000 clones; 70% to 90% were detected once. The top ten hold roughly 8.8% of the sample. Material for sequencing was PBMCs or T cells enriched from blood (not recorded which). The receptor set was obtained from a woman aged 18-29 years who had recovered from COVID-19.

The chain recombines TRBV20-1 with TRBJ1-5, with TRBD1 matching 7 bases. The junction had 2 bases not matched to a gene; V was cut back by 3 bases and J by 3 bases. The CDR3 extends over 13 amino acids. CDR1 and CDR2 (germline): DFQATT, SNEGSKA (reference sequence). CDR3: CSASTGVNQPQHF. Here the CDR3 DNA reads TGCAGTGCTAGTACAGGGGTCAATCAGCCCCAGCATTTT.

This chain links TRBV24-1 with TRBJ2-3, with TRBD1 matching over 8 bases. Losses at the gene ends were 2 bases for V and 2 bases for J; bases not matched to a gene: 2. The CDR3 totals 15 residues. Germline loops: CDR1 KGHDR, CDR2 SFDVKD. The CDR3 here is CATSDWTGLTDTQYF. CDR3 in DNA: TGTGCCACCAGTGATTGGACAGGGCTCACAGATACGCAGTATTTT.

V usage is TRBV9 and J usage is TRBJ2-7; 9 positions agree with TRBD1. This CDR3 is 14 amino acids long. J was trimmed by 6 bases and V by 0 bases; bases with no gene match: 4. CDR1 is SGDLS, CDR2 YYNGEE, per germline. The CDR3 protein is CASSVGDRVREQYF. The CDR3 bases are TGTGCCAGCAGCGTAGGGGACAGGGTACGCGAGCAGTACTTC.

CDR3 sequence (DNA): TGTGCCAGCAGTTTATCACCGGGAGCGAACACCGGGGAGCTGTTTTTT. Encoded protein: CASSLSPGANTGELFF. The chain has TRBV27 and TRBJ2-2, with D possibly matching TRBD2 (6 bases). The CDR3 is 16 residues long. The V end lost 0 bases, the J end lost 0 bases, and 8 bases lay between the germline ends. The germline gives CDR1 MNHEY, CDR2 SMNVEV (reference sequence).

As DNA, the CDR3 is TGTGCCAGCAGACAGGGCCCAAACACCATATATTTT. It encodes CASRQGPNTIYF. The chain joins TRBV6-5 to TRBJ1-3; maybe TRBD1 (6 bases). The CDR3 consists of 12 residues. Between the trimmed V and J ends, which lost 6 bases and 6 bases, there was a span of 9 bases. The V gene's germline CDR1 is MNHEY and CDR2 SVGAGI.

The rearrangement joins TRBV9 to TRBJ2-7, with D perhaps matching TRBD2 (6 bases). The length of the CDR3 is 14 residues. Germline loops: CDR1 SGDLS, CDR2 YYNGEE. V was trimmed by 4 bases and J by 0 bases, leaving 11 bases between them. The CDR3 nucleotides are TGTGCCAGCAGCACCCGGGAGAGCTCCTACGAGCAGTACTTC. Its translation is CASSTRESSYEQYF.

The rearrangement links TRBV3-1 (or the pseudogene TRBV3-2) to TRBJ1-1; 7 bases are shared with TRBD1. The germline CDR1 and CDR2 sequences are LGHDT and YNNKEL (reference sequence). This CDR3 is built from 14 residues. With 6 bases clipped from V and 1 base from J, the junction kept 5 bases outside the gene matches. The CDR3 here is CASRPGTANTEAFF. CDR3 DNA sequence: TGTGCCAGCAGACCCGGGACAGCGAACACTGAAGCTTTCTTT.

This clone has only a few counts. V and J are TRBV5-1 and TRBJ2-3; D may be TRBD1 (6 bases). Trimming took 2 bases from V and 0 from J, leaving 16 bases between them. Germline CDR1 is SGHRS and CDR2 is YFSETQ. The CDR3 loop spans 17 amino acids. CDR3 in DNA: TGCGCCAGCAGCTTTTCCCCGACAGGCACTAGCACAGATACGCAGTATTTT. It is translated as CASSFSPTGTSTDTQYF.

This chain connects TRBV7-9 to TRBJ2-5; 7 bases agree with TRBD1. CDR1 SEHNR and CDR2 FQNEAQ come from the germline V gene (reference sequence). This CDR3 region has 14 residues. Trimming cost V 5 bases and J 3 bases; bases outside gene matches: 6. CDR3: CASSRDREKETQYF. CDR3 nucleotides: TGTGCCAGCAGCAGGGACAGAGAAAAAGAGACCCAGTACTTC.

This clone was counted a few times. This rearrangement joins TRBV5-4 to TRBJ2-3; 15 bases are a match to TRBD2. The germline CDR1 and CDR2 sequences are SGHNT and YYREEE (reference sequence). After removal of 0 bases from V and 0 bases from J, the junction contained 5 bases not matched to a gene. The CDR3 has 19 residues. DNA for the CDR3: TGTGCCAGCAGCTTGGAGGGACTAGCGGGGGGCTATAGCACAGATACGCAGTATTTT. It specifies CASSLEGLAGGYSTDTQYF.

The rearrangement links TRBV2 to TRBJ2-7, with 7 positions matching TRBD1. This CDR3 contains 13 residues. Trimming removed 4 bases from V and 5 bases from J; junction bases left unmatched: 5. CDR1 and CDR2 from the germline V gene are SNHLY and FYNNEI. DNA for the CDR3: TGTGCCAGCAGTGTAAGGGGGCCGGACGAGCAGTACTTC. It translates to CASSVRGPDEQYF.

This chain uses TRBV3-1 (or the pseudogene TRBV3-2) with TRBJ1-1; 9 nucleotides match TRBD1. V lost 4 bases and J lost 5; bases outside the gene matches: 14. The CDR3 totals 17 residues. The germline CDR1 and CDR2 sequences are LGHDT and YNNKEL (reference sequence). The DNA for the CDR3 is TGTGCCAGCAGCCCCGCGGGGACAGGGATACGTATGACTGAAGCTTTCTTT. This translates into CASSPAGTGIRMTEAFF.

The gene calls are TRBV19 and TRBJ2-1, with D perhaps matching TRBD1 (5 bases). Trimming removed 3 bases from V and 4 bases from J, with 13 bases in between. Germline assignment: CDR1 LNHDA and CDR2 SQIVND (reference sequence). CDR3 length: 15 residues. CDR3 DNA sequence: TGTGCCAGTAGTATTAGCACAGGAGAATACAATGAGCAGTTCTTC. Amino acid sequence: CASSISTGEYNEQFF.

The V call is TRBV4-1, the J call TRBJ2-5, with 10 bases lining up with TRBD2. CDR1 is MGHRA, CDR2 YSYEKL, per germline. V was clipped by 1 base and J by 4 bases; unmatched bases: 6. This CDR3 contains 16 residues. The CDR3 loop is CASSQASGGRGETQYF. CDR3 in DNA: TGCGCCAGCAGCCAAGCTAGCGGGGGAAGAGGAGAGACCCAGTACTTC.

V and J are TRBV5-1 and TRBJ2-5, with 11 bases matching TRBD2. Germline V gene sequence: CDR1 SGHRS, CDR2 YFSETQ. Trimming removed 4 bases from V and 2 bases from J; junction bases left unmatched: 13. The length of the CDR3 is 18 residues. In nucleotides, the CDR3 is TGCGCCAGCAGCACGGGTAGCGGGGGGGCCGGGGGACAAGAGACCCAGTACTTC. It encodes CASSTGSGGAGGQETQYF.

The chain carries TRBV19 and TRBJ1-6; TRBD1 matches 8 bases. Losses at the gene ends were 7 bases for V and 7 bases for J; bases not matched to a gene: 9. The CDR3 sequence is 15 residues long. Germline V gene data show CDR1 as LNHDA and CDR2 as SQIVND (reference sequence). The CDR3 protein is CASTSADRENSPLHF. The CDR3 DNA follows: TGTGCCAGTACTAGTGCGGACAGGGAGAATTCACCCCTCCACTTT.